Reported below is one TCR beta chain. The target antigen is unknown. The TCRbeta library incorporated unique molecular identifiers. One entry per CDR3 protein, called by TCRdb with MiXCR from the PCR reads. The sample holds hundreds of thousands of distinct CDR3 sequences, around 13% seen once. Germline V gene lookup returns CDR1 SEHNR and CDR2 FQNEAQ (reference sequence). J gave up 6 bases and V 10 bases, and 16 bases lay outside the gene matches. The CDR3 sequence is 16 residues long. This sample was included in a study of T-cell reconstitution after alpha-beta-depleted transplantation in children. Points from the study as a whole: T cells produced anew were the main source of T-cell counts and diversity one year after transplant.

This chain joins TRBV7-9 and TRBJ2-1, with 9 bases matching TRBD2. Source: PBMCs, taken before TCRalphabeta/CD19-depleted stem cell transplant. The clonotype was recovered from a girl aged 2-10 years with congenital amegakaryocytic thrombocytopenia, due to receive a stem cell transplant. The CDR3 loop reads CAMGPGLAGYSNEQFF. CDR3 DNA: TGTGCCATGGGCCCCGGGCTAGCGGGATATAGCAATGAGCAGTTCTTC.